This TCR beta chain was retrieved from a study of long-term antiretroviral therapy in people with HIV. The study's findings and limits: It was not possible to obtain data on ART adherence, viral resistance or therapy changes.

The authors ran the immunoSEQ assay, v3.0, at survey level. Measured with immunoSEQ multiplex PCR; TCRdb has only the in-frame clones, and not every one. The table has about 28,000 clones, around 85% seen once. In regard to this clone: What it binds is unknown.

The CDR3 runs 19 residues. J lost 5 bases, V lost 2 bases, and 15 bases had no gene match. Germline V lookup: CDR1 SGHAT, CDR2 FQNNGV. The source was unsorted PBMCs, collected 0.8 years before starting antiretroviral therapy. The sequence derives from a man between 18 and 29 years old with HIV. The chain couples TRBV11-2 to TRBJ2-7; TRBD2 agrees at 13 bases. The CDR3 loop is CASSLNPRFGLAGEDEQYF. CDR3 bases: TGTGCCAGCAGCTTAAACCCCCGATTCGGACTAGCGGGAGAGGACGAGCAGTACTTC.